The present T cell receptor beta chain was sequenced within a study of a mutant IDH1 vaccine in newly diagnosed glioma. On the study more broadly: Either 4-6 weeks after radiotherapy alone or alongside temozolomide, vaccination was begun. Treated patients had a mean age of approximately 40 years and an approximately 62% male, around 40% female split.

With respect to this clone: Its antigen is unidentified.

Indicated time point: week 11, during vaccination. Doses of 300 ug of mutant IDH1 20-mer peptide were given with topical imiquimod. The V gene lost 3 bases and the J gene lost 6 bases, with 12 bases spanning the gap. The CDR3 spans 14 residues. Germline lookup yields CDR1 MNHNS and CDR2 SASEGT. Assay: immunoSEQ multiplex PCR; the TCRdb copy retains only in-frame clones and omits some. The sample has 30,000 to 35,000 clones, around 87% seen once. The starting material was PBMCs, obtained from a glioma patient whose treatment included an IDH1 peptide vaccine. The receptor was isolated from a man aged 18 to 30 with glioma. The chain is built from TRBV6-1 and TRBJ1-5, with D perhaps TRBD1 (5 bases). The CDR3 is CASSDGRQFQPQHF. DNA of the CDR3: TGTGCCAGCAGTGACGGGAGACAGTTTCAGCCCCAGCATTTT.